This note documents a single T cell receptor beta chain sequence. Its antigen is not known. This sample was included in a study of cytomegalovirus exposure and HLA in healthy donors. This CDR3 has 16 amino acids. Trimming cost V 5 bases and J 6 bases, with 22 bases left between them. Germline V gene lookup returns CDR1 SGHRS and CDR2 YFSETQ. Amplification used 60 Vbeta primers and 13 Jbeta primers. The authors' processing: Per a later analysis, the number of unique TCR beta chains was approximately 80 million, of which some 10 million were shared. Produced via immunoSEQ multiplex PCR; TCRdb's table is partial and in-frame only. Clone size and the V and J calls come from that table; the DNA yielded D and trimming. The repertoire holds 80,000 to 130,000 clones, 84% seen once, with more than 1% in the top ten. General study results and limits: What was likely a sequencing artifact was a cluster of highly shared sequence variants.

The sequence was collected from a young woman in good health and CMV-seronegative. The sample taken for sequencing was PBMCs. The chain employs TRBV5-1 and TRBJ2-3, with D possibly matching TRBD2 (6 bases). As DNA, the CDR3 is TGCGCCAGCAGACTCAGTGGAGGGAGTCGCCACGATACGCAGTATTTT. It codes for CASRLSGGSRHDTQYF.